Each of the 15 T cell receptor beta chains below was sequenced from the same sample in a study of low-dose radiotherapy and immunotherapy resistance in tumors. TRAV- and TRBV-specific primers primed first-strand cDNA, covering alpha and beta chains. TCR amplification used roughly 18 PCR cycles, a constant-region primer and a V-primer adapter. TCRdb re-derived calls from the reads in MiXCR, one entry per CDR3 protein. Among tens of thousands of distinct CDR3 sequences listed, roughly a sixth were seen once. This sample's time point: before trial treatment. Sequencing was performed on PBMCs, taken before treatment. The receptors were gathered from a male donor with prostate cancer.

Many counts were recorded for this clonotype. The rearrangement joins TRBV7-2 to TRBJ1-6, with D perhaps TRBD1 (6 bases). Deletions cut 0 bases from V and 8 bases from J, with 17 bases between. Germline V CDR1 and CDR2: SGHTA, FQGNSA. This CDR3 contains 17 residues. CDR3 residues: CASSLASGRGAYSPLHF. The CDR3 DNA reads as TGTGCCAGCAGCTTAGCCTCAGGCAGGGGAGCATATTCACCCCTCCACTTT.

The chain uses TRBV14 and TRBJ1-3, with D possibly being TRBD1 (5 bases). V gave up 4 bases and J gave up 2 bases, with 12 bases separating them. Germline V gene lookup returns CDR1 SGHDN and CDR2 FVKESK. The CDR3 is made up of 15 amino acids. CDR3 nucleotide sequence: TGTGCCAGCAGCCTTTCCGGGACGCCTGGAAACACCATATATTTT. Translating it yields CASSLSGTPGNTIYF.

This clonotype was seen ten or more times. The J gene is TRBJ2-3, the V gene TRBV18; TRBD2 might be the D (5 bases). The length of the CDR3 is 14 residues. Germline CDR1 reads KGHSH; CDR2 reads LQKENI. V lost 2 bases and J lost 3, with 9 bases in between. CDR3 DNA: TGTGCCAGCTCACCATCGGGGAGTACAGATACGCAGTATTTT. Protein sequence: CASSPSGSTDTQYF.

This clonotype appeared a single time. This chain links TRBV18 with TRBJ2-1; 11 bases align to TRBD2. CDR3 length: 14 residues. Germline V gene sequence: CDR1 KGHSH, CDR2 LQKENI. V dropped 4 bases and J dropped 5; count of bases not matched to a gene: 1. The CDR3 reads CASSQLAGDNEQFF. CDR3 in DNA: TGTGCCAGCTCACAACTAGCGGGAGACAATGAGCAGTTCTTC.

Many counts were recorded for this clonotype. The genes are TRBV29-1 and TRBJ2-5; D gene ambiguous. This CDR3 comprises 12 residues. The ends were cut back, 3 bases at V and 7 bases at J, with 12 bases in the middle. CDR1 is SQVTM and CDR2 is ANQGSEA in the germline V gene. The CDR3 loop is CSVDVGTGTQYF. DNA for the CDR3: TGCAGCGTTGACGTGGGCACGGGGACCCAGTACTTC.

The CDR3 is CASSSGQADQPQHF. The CDR3 bases are TGTGCCAGCAGTTCCGGACAGGCAGATCAGCCCCAGCATTTT. This rearrangement joins TRBV28 to TRBJ1-5; 7 bases agree with TRBD1. The V gene end was trimmed by 4 bases and the J gene end by 5 bases; junction bases not matched to a gene: 5. The CDR3 covers 14 residues. From germline, CDR1 is MDHEN and CDR2 SYDVKM.

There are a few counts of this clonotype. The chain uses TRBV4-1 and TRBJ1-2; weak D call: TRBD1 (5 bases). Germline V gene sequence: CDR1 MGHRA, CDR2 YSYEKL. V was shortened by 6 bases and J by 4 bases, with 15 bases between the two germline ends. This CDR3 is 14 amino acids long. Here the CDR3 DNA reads TGCGCCAGCAGTCGAGGGACGTACAGCTATGGCTACACCTTC. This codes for CASSRGTYSYGYTF.

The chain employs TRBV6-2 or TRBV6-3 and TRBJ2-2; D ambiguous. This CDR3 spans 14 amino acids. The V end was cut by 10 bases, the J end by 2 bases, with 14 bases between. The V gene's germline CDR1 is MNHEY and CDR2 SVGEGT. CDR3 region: CATAPQPNTGELFF. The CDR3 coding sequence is TGTGCCACAGCCCCCCAGCCCAACACCGGGGAGCTGTTTTTT.

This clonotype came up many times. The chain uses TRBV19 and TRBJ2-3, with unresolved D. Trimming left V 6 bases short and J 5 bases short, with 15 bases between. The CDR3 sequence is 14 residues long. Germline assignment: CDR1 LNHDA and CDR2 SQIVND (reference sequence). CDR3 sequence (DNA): TGTGCCAGTAGAGGCGGTATGTCTGGAGATACGCAGTATTTT. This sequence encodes CASRGGMSGDTQYF. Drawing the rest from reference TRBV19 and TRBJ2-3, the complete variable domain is DGGITQSPKYLFRKEGQNVTLSCEQNLNHDAMYWYRQDPGQGLRLIYYSQIVNDFQKGDIAEGYSVSREKKESFPLTVTSAQKNPTAFYLCASRGGMSGDTQYFGPGTRLTVL.

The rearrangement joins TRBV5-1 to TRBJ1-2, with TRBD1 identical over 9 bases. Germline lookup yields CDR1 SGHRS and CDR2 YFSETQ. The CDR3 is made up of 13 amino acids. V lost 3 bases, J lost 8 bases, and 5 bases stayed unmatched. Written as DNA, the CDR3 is TGCGCCAGCAGCTCGACCGGGACAGGGGGCTACACCTTC. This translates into CASSSTGTGGYTF.

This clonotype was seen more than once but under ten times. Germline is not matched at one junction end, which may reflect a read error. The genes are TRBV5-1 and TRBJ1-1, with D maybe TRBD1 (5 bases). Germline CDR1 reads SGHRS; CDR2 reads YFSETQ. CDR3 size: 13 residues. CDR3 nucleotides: TGTGCCAGCAGCTTAGTGGGGGACACTGAAGCTTTCTTT. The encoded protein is CASSLVGDTEAFF.

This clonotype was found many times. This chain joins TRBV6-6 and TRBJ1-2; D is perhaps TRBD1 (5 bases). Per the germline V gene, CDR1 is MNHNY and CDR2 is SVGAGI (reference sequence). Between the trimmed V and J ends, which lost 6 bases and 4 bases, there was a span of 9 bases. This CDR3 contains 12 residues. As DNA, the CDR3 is TGTGCCAGCAGCCAAGACAGCTATGGCTACACCTTC. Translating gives CASSQDSYGYTF.

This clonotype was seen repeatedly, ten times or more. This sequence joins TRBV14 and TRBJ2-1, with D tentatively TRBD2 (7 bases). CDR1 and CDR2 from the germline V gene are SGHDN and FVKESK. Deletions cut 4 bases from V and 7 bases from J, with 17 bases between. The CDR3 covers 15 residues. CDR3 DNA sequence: TGTGCCAGCAGCCTTAAGGCGGGGGCAAGGAATGAGCAGTTCTTC. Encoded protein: CASSLKAGARNEQFF.

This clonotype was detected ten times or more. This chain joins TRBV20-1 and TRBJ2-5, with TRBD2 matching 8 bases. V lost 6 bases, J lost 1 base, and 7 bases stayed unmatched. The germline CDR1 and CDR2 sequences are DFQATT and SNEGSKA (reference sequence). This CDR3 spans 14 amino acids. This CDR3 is CSAEERGFQETQYF. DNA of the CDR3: TGCAGTGCAGAGGAGCGGGGGTTCCAAGAGACCCAGTACTTC.

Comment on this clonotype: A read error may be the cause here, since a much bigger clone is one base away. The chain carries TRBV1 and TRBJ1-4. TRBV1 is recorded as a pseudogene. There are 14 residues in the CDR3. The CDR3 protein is CVSSQGMGYEKLFF. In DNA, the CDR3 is TGTGTCAGCAGCCAAGGGATGGGTTATGAAAAACTGTTTTTT.